This T cell receptor beta chain was profiled in a study of identical twins. The CDR3 is 13 residues long. Trimming removed 5 bases from V and 3 bases from J; junction bases left unmatched: 5. Germline CDR1 and CDR2: SQVTM and ANQGSEA. A universal primer site arose from template switching, and cDNA bore unique molecular identifiers. Via MiXCR, TCRdb re-called the 5' RACE reads, giving one row per CDR3 protein. The data contain more than 600,000 distinct CDR3 sequences, over 15% of them singletons. Whole-study results and caveats: Invariant populations such as MAIT and iNKT cells could partly muddle zero-insertion analyses.

This clonotype was seen more than once but under ten times. The antigen is unknown. These records were also assigned to another study, of T cells expressing NK-cell markers.

The chain has TRBV29-1 and TRBJ1-1; 8 nucleotides match TRBD1. The sample consisted of PBMCs. The sequence was collected from a woman aged 18-30 years in good health. The CDR3 region has the DNA TGCAGCGTTTTTGGGACAGGAGACACTGAAGCTTTCTTT. Amino acid sequence: CSVFGTGDTEAFF.